Sequencing of this T cell receptor beta chain was carried out in a study of T cells after posttransplantation cyclophosphamide. Points on this clone: Its antigen is not identified.

Study-level points and caveats: Donor CD8+ memory clones often dominated recipient blood repertoires at later times.

Cells defined as naive were viable CD3+CD4+ or CD3+CD8+ and CCR7+CD45RA+CD45RO-CD95-CD27+CD28+. Some clones are missing from TCRdb's copy, which holds only in-frame ones; the method was immunoSEQ multiplex PCR. The sample holds some 20,000 clones, nearly 99% seen once. The clonotype comes from a man between 35 and 55 years old in good health, CMV-negative, and a related stem cell transplant donor. Sequencing was carried out using naive CD4+ T cells sorted from PBMCs.

CDR3 bases: TGTGCCAGCAGTTTTACTGCAACTAATGAAAAACTGTTTTTT. Amino acids: CASSFTATNEKLFF. The gene calls are TRBV6-5 and TRBJ1-4; no definite D call. The CDR3 is made up of 14 amino acids. Germline CDR1 and CDR2: MNHEY and SVGAGI. V gave up 4 bases and J gave up 0 bases, with 6 bases separating them.